This T cell receptor (beta chain) is from a study of T-cell memory formation after mild COVID-19. MiXCR was run by TCRdb on the 5' RACE reads, yielding one entry per CDR3 protein. The table lists around 200,000 distinct CDR3 sequences, roughly 10% of them singletons. Details on this clonotype: As yet, its antigen is unknown.

This CDR3 has 12 residues. Trimming pared 7 bases from V and 1 base from J, leaving 7 bases between. Broader study findings: Researchers report contracting CD4+ clones mostly in CM and EM, with CD8+ clones in EMRA. Specificity for SARS-CoV-2 was not confirmed among the second-wave clones peaking on day 37. Among clones contracting day 15 to 85, CD4/CD8 was balanced, whereas later expanders leaned CD4+.

The sample consisted of PBMCs or a T cell subset sorted from them (not recorded which). This clonotype was obtained from a man aged 18-30 years who had mild COVID-19 (a few samples of this study predate the infection). Cell type and time point are not known. The chain combines TRBV12-3 or TRBV12-4 with TRBJ1-1; D perhaps matches TRBD1 (5 bases). The CDR3 here is CASKGSNTEAFF. For the CDR3, the DNA is TGTGCCAGCAAGGGGTCGAACACTGAAGCTTTCTTT.